The present entry profiles one TCR beta chain with its context. Sequencing used immunoSEQ multiplex PCR; TCRdb keeps in-frame clones, though not all of them. The top ten clones hold less than 2.5% of a sample with roughly 180,000 clones, roughly nine tenths of them seen once. This record belongs to a study of T cell responses to AZD1222 COVID-19 vaccine. The CDR3 is 18 residues long. Germline trimming cut 5 bases from V and 5 bases from J; bases unmatched to any gene: 15. Germline loops: CDR1 LGHNA, CDR2 YSLEER. This clonotype was obtained from an adult in good health. This sequence joins TRBV4-3 and TRBJ1-6; 7 nucleotides match TRBD1. This specimen was peripheral blood, taken on day 0 of AZD1222 vaccination. For the CDR3, the DNA is TGCGCCAGCAGCATTCGGACAGGAAGCATATTGAATAATTCACCCCTCCACTTT. Amino acid sequence: CASSIRTGSILNNSPLHF.